A single sample gave rise to the 17 T cell receptor beta chains below, sequenced in a study of OX40 agonist ivuxolimab in advanced cancers. Assay used: immunoSEQ multiplex PCR; TCRdb lists only in-frame clones, some missing. Among about 36,000 clones, around 89% were seen once, and the ten largest hold about 4%. Sequencing used CD4+ or CD8+ T cells sorted from blood, obtained in a trial of the OX40 agonist ivuxolimab. The receptors here all came from an adult with an advanced solid tumor such as melanoma, head and neck, liver or kidney cancer.

V is TRBV4-1 and J is TRBJ2-5; a possible D gene is TRBD2 (7 bases). Germline CDR1 is MGHRA and CDR2 is YSYEKL. The CDR3 is made up of 15 amino acids. The V and J ends lost 4 bases and 3 bases respectively, with 15 bases between them. CDR3 protein: CASSPRGAGEETQYF. CDR3 nucleotide sequence: TGCGCCAGCAGCCCCCGGGGGGCTGGCGAAGAGACCCAGTACTTC.

The rearrangement uses TRBV12-2 and TRBJ2-6; the D call of TRBD2 is as the table states it, not checked on the DNA. TRBV12-2 is labeled a pseudogene. The CDR3 length is 18 residues. The chain's CDR3 is CASRDCFSTQSRANVLTF. DNA of the CDR3: TGTGCAAGTCGCGACTGCTTCTCCACACAAAGTCGGGCCAACGTCCTGACTTTC.

The chain combines TRBV5-1 with TRBJ1-5, with unresolved D. This CDR3 region has 12 residues. The ends were cut back, 3 bases at V and 7 bases at J, with 8 bases in the middle. From germline, CDR1 is SGHRS and CDR2 YFSETQ. The CDR3 coding sequence is TGCGCCAGCAGCTACCCTAAGCAGCCCCAGCATTTT. Its protein product is CASSYPKQPQHF.

Concerning this clone: Within the sample, other DNA sequences also encode this same CDR3. The CDR3 DNA reads as TGCGCCAGCAGCTTGGATGAGACCCAGTACTTC. This encodes CASSLDETQYF. The chain combines TRBV5-1 with TRBJ2-5; D is uncertain. The CDR3 is made up of 11 amino acids. V was trimmed by 0 bases and J by 5 bases, leaving 2 bases between them. Per germline, CDR1 SGHRS and CDR2 YFSETQ.

This clone was picked up one time. This chain uses TRBV6-1 with TRBJ2-5, with D perhaps assigned TRBD1 or TRBD2 (6 bases each). Trimming left V 0 bases short and J 5 bases short, with 16 bases between. This CDR3 region has 16 residues. Germline V gives CDR1 MNHNS, CDR2 SASEGT. The CDR3 region has the DNA TGTGCCAGCAGTGAAGCGCCCTCGGGGGCGGGGGAGACCCAGTACTTC. Protein sequence: CASSEAPSGAGETQYF.

The chain carries TRBV9 and TRBJ2-5; D not resolved. Trimming shortened V by 3 bases and J by 3 bases, and 12 bases separated the two germline ends. CDR1 is SGDLS and CDR2 is YYNGEE in the germline V gene. CDR3 size: 14 residues. The CDR3 DNA reads as TGTGCCAGCAGCGCAACGAGGACCAAAGAGACCCAGTACTTC. The encoded protein is CASSATRTKETQYF.

The J gene is TRBJ2-2, the V gene TRBV7-2, with 9 bases lining up with TRBD2. Germline lookup yields CDR1 SGHTA and CDR2 FQGNSA. The CDR3 spans 16 residues. Trimming removed 2 bases from V and 6 bases from J; junction bases left unmatched: 7. The chain's CDR3 is CASSLSGTSIAGELFF. Here the CDR3 DNA reads TGTGCCAGCAGCTTATCCGGGACTAGCATCGCCGGGGAGCTGTTTTTT.

This chain uses TRBV6-5 with TRBJ2-7, with 9 bases identical to TRBD1. In germline, CDR1 is MNHEY, CDR2 SVGAGI. After removal of 2 bases from V and 5 bases from J, the junction contained 10 bases not matched to a gene. CDR3 length: 16 residues. In DNA form, the CDR3 reads TGTGCCAGCAGTTACCGCAAACCGGGACAGGGCAACGAGCAGTACTTC. It is translated as CASSYRKPGQGNEQYF.

The chain links TRBV7-6 to TRBJ2-1; the D gene is possibly TRBD2 (5 bases). Trimming took 0 bases from V and 2 from J, leaving 11 bases between them. The CDR3 is made up of 16 amino acids. Germline V gene data show CDR1 as SGHVS and CDR2 as FNYEAQ. The CDR3 reads CASSLARGPAYNEQFF. DNA for the CDR3: TGTGCCAGCAGCTTAGCCCGGGGTCCTGCCTACAATGAGCAGTTCTTC.

This chain links TRBV28 with TRBJ2-5; D may be TRBD1 (6 bases). The DNA end is more similar to TRBJ2-7, so the J call may be wrong. This CDR3 has 15 amino acids. Germline CDR1 MDHEN, CDR2 SYDVKM. The CDR3 DNA reads TGTGCCAGCAGTTTTCCGGGACACCTCTCCTACGAGCAGTACTTC. It encodes CASSFPGHLSYEQYF.

The sample holds a few counts of this clone. CDR3 in DNA: TGCAGTGCGGGGTCGAACAATGAGCAGTTCTTC. It yields the protein CSAGSNNEQFF. V usage is TRBV20-1 and J usage is TRBJ2-1; D gene ambiguous. The V end was cut by 6 bases, the J end by 5 bases, with 8 bases between. The CDR3 loop spans 11 amino acids. Per germline, CDR1 DFQATT and CDR2 SNEGSKA (reference sequence).

The CDR3 bases are TGTGCCAGCAGCTTGGTAGGGACAGGGGGGTCCTTGGGCTACACCTTC. It translates to CASSLVGTGGSLGYTF. The gene calls are TRBV5-5 and TRBJ1-2; 11 bases are shared with TRBD1. Germline loops: CDR1 SGHKS, CDR2 YYEKEE (reference sequence). Trimming removed 0 bases from V and 8 bases from J; junction bases left unmatched: 9. The CDR3 has 16 amino acids.

This clone occurred a few times. CDR3 in amino acids: CASSRGQGSNQPQHF. The CDR3 DNA follows: TGTGCCAGCAGCCGGGGCCAGGGGAGCAATCAGCCCCAGCATTTT. The chain employs TRBV7-6 and TRBJ1-5; maybe TRBD1 (6 bases). Per germline, CDR1 SGHVS and CDR2 FNYEAQ. Trimming shortened V by 5 bases and J by 1 base, and 12 bases separated the two germline ends. The CDR3 is 15 amino acids.

This clone was seen once. The rearrangement links TRBV19 to TRBJ1-5; the D is unclear. V was clipped by 5 bases and J by 4 bases, with 18 bases between them. CDR3 length: 16 residues. Germline values: CDR1 LNHDA, CDR2 SQIVND (reference sequence). The CDR3 bases are TGTGCCAGTAGTTTTGTGTCCTTTTCCGGTAATCAGCCCCAGCATTTT. Residues: CASSFVSFSGNQPQHF.

A single count supports this clone. This chain links TRBV7-2 with TRBJ1-1; D uncertain. The CDR3 consists of 15 residues. Germline lookup yields CDR1 SGHTA and CDR2 FQGNSA. V lost 7 bases to trimming and J lost 0 bases, with 15 bases between them. CDR3 residues: CASTPLGSMNTEAFF. The CDR3 DNA reads TGTGCCAGCACTCCTTTGGGTTCGATGAACACTGAAGCTTTCTTT. The whole variable domain, filled in from reference TRBV7-2 and TRBJ1-1, reads GAGVSQSPSNKVTEKGKDVELRCDPISGHTALYWYRQSLGQGLEFLIYFQGNSAPDKSGLPSDRFSAERTGGSVSTLTIQRTQQEDSAVYLCASTPLGSMNTEAFFGQGTRLTVV.

The table lists this clone with a few counts. The CDR3 is CASTRRGFSETQYF. The CDR3 DNA reads as TGTGCCAGCACCCGGAGGGGTTTTTCTGAGACCCAGTACTTC. The chain employs TRBV5-6 and TRBJ2-5, with D possibly TRBD2 on 6 matching bases. CDR1 is SGHDT, CDR2 YYEEEE, per germline. The ends were cut back, 6 bases at V and 5 bases at J, with 17 bases in the middle. The CDR3 sequence is 14 residues long. The full variable domain, in which reference TRBV5-6 and TRBJ2-5 provide the parts outside the CDR3, is DAGVTQSPTHLIKTRGQQVTLRCSPKSGHDTVSWYQQALGQGPQFIFQYYEEEERQRGNFPDRFSGHQFPNYSSELNVNALLLGDSALYLCASTRRGFSETQYFGPGTRLLVL.

This chain uses TRBV10-2 with TRBJ2-3; 11 bases agree with TRBD2. The CDR3 runs 15 residues. Per the germline V gene, CDR1 is WSHSY and CDR2 is SAAADI. The V segment lost 3 bases and the J segment 5 bases; nucleotides outside the gene matches: 4. The CDR3 sequence: CASSETSGSVDTQYF. The CDR3 region has the DNA TGCGCCAGCAGTGAAACTAGCGGGAGTGTAGATACGCAGTATTTT.